Below are 14 T cell receptor beta chains sequenced from a single sample in a study of T cells after posttransplantation cyclophosphamide. Generated by immunoSEQ multiplex PCR, the TCRdb table keeps only in-frame clones and is missing some. The repertoire holds a few thousand clones, with approximately 85% as singletons. Treatment was busulfan-fludarabine conditioning, a marrow graft, and cyclophosphamide on days +3 and +4. The sequencing used PBMCs, collected after allogeneic stem cell transplant with posttransplant cyclophosphamide. All receptors come from a female patient aged 50 to 60 who received an allogeneic stem cell transplant from an unrelated donor, was CMV-positive, and had acute and chronic GVHD. Some T cells may have originated in the graft donor.

The chain recombines TRBV6-5 with TRBJ2-7; possible D gene TRBD2, 5 bases. The CDR3 runs 16 residues. V gave up 4 bases and J gave up 4 bases, with 20 bases separating them. Germline assignment: CDR1 MNHEY and CDR2 SVGAGI. The CDR3 loop reads CASSSPRTGSRYEQYF. CDR3 DNA: TGTGCCAGCAGTTCGCCCCGGACGGGAAGTCGTTACGAGCAGTACTTC.

The genes are TRBV18 and TRBJ1-1; 8 bases fit TRBD1. Germline lookup yields CDR1 KGHSH and CDR2 LQKENI. The trim removed 3 bases at V and 5 bases at J, leaving 8 bases unmatched. The CDR3 contains 15 residues. The CDR3 DNA follows: TGTGCCAGCTCACCGAGCGGACAGGGAGGTACTGAAGCTTTCTTT. Encoded protein: CASSPSGQGGTEAFF.

The chain has TRBV6-1 and TRBJ2-7; D is possibly TRBD2 (6 bases). The CDR3 covers 14 residues. The ends were cut back, 8 bases at V and 3 bases at J, with 17 bases in the middle. Germline values: CDR1 MNHNS, CDR2 SASEGT. CDR3 bases: TGTGCCAGCCCGGGGAGGATACCATACTACGAGCAGTACTTC. The encoded protein is CASPGRIPYYEQYF.

The CDR3 reads CASSGRTGFANTGELFF. Here the CDR3 DNA reads TGTGCCAGCAGTGGCAGGACAGGATTCGCGAACACCGGGGAGCTGTTTTTT. V usage is TRBV6-1 and J usage is TRBJ2-2; TRBD1 agrees at 7 bases. V trimming: 4 bases; J trimming: 0 bases; junction bases outside the gene matches: 8. There are 17 residues in the CDR3. CDR1 and CDR2 from the germline V gene are MNHNS and SASEGT.

This chain links TRBV4-2 with TRBJ1-2, with 9 nucleotides matching TRBD1. Per the germline V gene, CDR1 is LGHNA and CDR2 is YNFKEQ. This CDR3 spans 15 amino acids. J gave up 7 bases and V 9 bases, and 15 bases lay outside the gene matches. CDR3 protein: CASNRDRDRQGGYTF. In nucleotides, the CDR3 is TGTGCCAGTAACCGGGACAGGGACCGTCAGGGTGGCTACACCTTC.

The V and J genes are TRBV29-1 and TRBJ2-1; TRBD1 aligns across 12 bases. Germline CDR1 is SQVTM and CDR2 is ANQGSEA. Trimming cost V 7 bases and J 9 bases; bases outside gene matches: 10. The CDR3 runs to 14 residues. CDR3: CSATRDRGLVEQFF. CDR3 in DNA: TGCAGCGCAACTAGGGACAGGGGGCTTGTTGAGCAGTTCTTC.

The rearrangement links TRBV11-3 to TRBJ2-5; D is perhaps TRBD1 (5 bases). CDR1 is SGHNT and CDR2 is YENEEA in the germline V gene. There are 15 residues in the CDR3. V lost 5 bases, J lost 5 bases, and 18 bases lay in between. CDR3 loop: CASSDTVDPGETQYF. The DNA of the CDR3 is TGTGCCAGCAGCGATACAGTGGACCCAGGGGAGACCCAGTACTTC.

The V call is TRBV4-2, the J call TRBJ1-2; D gene unclear. The CDR3 extends over 13 amino acids. V shed 0 bases and J shed 8 bases, with 10 bases lying between them. Germline V gene lookup returns CDR1 LGHNA and CDR2 YNFKEQ. CDR3 amino acids: CASSQEGVRGYTF. CDR3 sequence (DNA): TGTGCCAGCAGCCAAGAGGGAGTGCGGGGCTACACCTTC.

This clone was detected only a few times. The DNA of the CDR3 is TGTGCCAGCAGCTTAGTTTTAGCGGGAGAACAAGAGACCCAGTACTTC. Protein product: CASSLVLAGEQETQYF. The V call is TRBV11-2, the J call TRBJ2-5; 9 bases are a match to TRBD2. V gave up 1 base and J gave up 2 bases; unmatched junction bases: 5. Germline V gives CDR1 SGHAT, CDR2 FQNNGV. This CDR3 is built from 16 residues.

The genes are TRBV10-3 and TRBJ1-3; 8 bases align to TRBD1. V lost 6 bases, J lost 5 bases, and 6 bases stayed unmatched. In germline, CDR1 is ENHRY, CDR2 SYGVKD. This CDR3 is 14 amino acids long. The chain's CDR3 is CAISRGQGRNTIYF. Written as DNA, the CDR3 is TGTGCCATCAGCCGAGGACAGGGACGAAACACCATATATTTT.

This chain joins TRBV7-9 and TRBJ2-3; D is perhaps TRBD1 (5 bases). V was shortened by 2 bases and J by 5 bases, with 11 bases between the two germline ends. Germline assignment: CDR1 SEHNR and CDR2 FQNEAQ (reference sequence). This CDR3 is 14 amino acids long. The CDR3 nucleotides are TGTGCCAGCAGCTTAACGACTCAGGGAGATACGCAGTATTTT. Amino acid sequence: CASSLTTQGDTQYF.

The V call is TRBV25-1, the J call TRBJ2-7, with D hard to call. The CDR3 extends over 17 amino acids. The ends were cut back, 3 bases at V and 3 bases at J, with 21 bases in the middle. Germline lookup yields CDR1 MGHDK and CDR2 SYGVNS. The CDR3: CASSETKMGTGFYEQYF. The CDR3 DNA reads as TGTGCCAGCAGTGAGACCAAGATGGGCACTGGATTCTACGAGCAGTACTTC.

The V call is TRBV14, the J call TRBJ2-7; TRBD2 matches at 9 bases. The CDR3 runs 14 residues. After removal of 8 bases from V and 3 bases from J, the junction contained 8 bases not matched to a gene. Germline values: CDR1 SGHDN, CDR2 FVKESK. CDR3 DNA sequence: TGTGCCAGCGGTCCGGCGGGAGGGGGCTACGAGCAGTACTTC. Protein product: CASGPAGGGYEQYF.

This clone came up once. Other nucleotide sequences from this sample produce the same CDR3. V usage is TRBV5-1 and J usage is TRBJ2-4, with 8 bases that match TRBD2. Germline lookup yields CDR1 SGHRS and CDR2 YFSETQ. The CDR3 extends over 15 amino acids. Germline trimming cut 1 base from V and 6 bases from J; bases unmatched to any gene: 6. In nucleotides, the CDR3 is TGCGCCAGCAGCTTGAAGCGGGAGCCTGGAAACATTCAGTACTTC. It encodes CASSLKREPGNIQYF.